This T cell receptor beta chain was captured in a study of T cells in localized non-small cell lung cancer. Generated by immunoSEQ multiplex PCR, the TCRdb table keeps only in-frame clones and is missing some. Among roughly 50,000 clones listed, about four fifths were seen once. Germline CDR1 reads LNHDA; CDR2 reads SQIVND (reference sequence). Trimming shortened V by 6 bases and J by 0 bases, and 18 bases separated the two germline ends. This CDR3 contains 17 residues. The sequences come from peripheral blood, collected before any cancer treatment. This receptor was obtained from a female donor of 60 years or more with stage II squamous cell lung carcinoma. The chain uses TRBV19 and TRBJ1-5; perhaps TRBD1 as D (5 bases). For the CDR3, the DNA is TGTGCCAGTAGCCTGCAGGGTAAGGGTAGTAGCAATCAGCCCCAGCATTTT. Encoded protein: CASSLQGKGSSNQPQHF.